This TCR beta chain was identified in a study of cytomegalovirus exposure and HLA in healthy donors. A word on this clone: Its cognate antigen is unknown.

Per germline, CDR1 SGDLS and CDR2 YYNGEE. V dropped 0 bases and J dropped 8; count of bases not matched to a gene: 4. CDR3 size: 14 residues. Study results and limitations: Usually a TCR sequence was rare, but some public TCRs were found in many donors. Apparent HLA restriction characterized most CMV-associated TCR beta chains in a later analysis. In the analysis, some V segments, TRBV6-2 and TRBV6-3 included, were excluded as indistinguishable.

Vbeta (60) and Jbeta (13) primers were used in the PCR. Per the study methods: Later, tens of millions of unique TCR beta chains were counted in an analysis, and about 12 million of them were shared. Measured with immunoSEQ multiplex PCR; TCRdb has only the in-frame clones, and not every one. For V, J and clone size, that table is used; D and trimming come from the DNA. Its clone listing holds 75,000 to 95,000 clones. Sequenced material: PBMCs. The V gene is TRBV9, the J gene TRBJ2-1, with 8 bases fitting TRBD2. The TCR comes from a girl under 18 in good health and CMV-seropositive. The CDR3 is CASSVDGGAYEQFF. CDR3 nucleotides: TGTGCCAGCAGCGTAGACGGGGGGGCCTATGAGCAGTTCTTC.